Described below is a single T cell receptor (beta chain) sequence and its context. Its matching antigen is unknown. The sample belongs to a study of beta chain features in type 1 diabetes. The study, taken as a whole, reports: Across patients, naive, central memory and Treg TCRB repertoires exhibited apparently greater similarity than was observed across healthy donors. Because the template was cDNA, high-expressing cells might be over-represented. For Type 1 diabetes patients, all four CD4+ subsets carried TCRB CDR3s that were moderately but significantly shorter. More deletions and fewer insertions at VDJ junctions were seen in type 1 diabetes patients.

The isolated RNA, all of it, was reverse transcribed, so expressed TCRB transcripts were what got sequenced. Clones were read by immunoSEQ multiplex PCR, and TCRdb kept only the in-frame ones, dropping some. Among hundreds of thousands of clones listed, roughly 12% were seen once. CDR1 and CDR2 (germline): SGDLS, YYNGEE. Deletions cut 5 bases from V and 8 bases from J, with 17 bases between. The CDR3 runs 14 residues. The sequence was obtained from a woman in her late teens or twenties with type 1 diabetes. The V and J genes are TRBV9 and TRBJ2-1; no clear D. Sequencing used naive CD4+ T cells from blood. The CDR3 sequence is CASSLGLPYDEQFF. In DNA form, the CDR3 reads TGTGCCAGCAGTCTTGGGCTTCCATACGATGAGCAGTTCTTC.